This T cell receptor beta chain was documented in a study of beta chain features in type 1 diabetes. Study-wide findings and caveats: There was a moderate but significant shortening of TCRB CDR3s in all four CD4+ subsets of Type 1 diabetes patients.

Of the isolated RNA, all was reverse transcribed, and so the sequenced material was expressed TCRB transcripts. The table came from immunoSEQ multiplex PCR; TCRdb's copy has only in-frame clones and leaves some out. The sample holds around 130,000 clones, about 17% seen once. V lost 4 bases and J 8 bases, leaving 18 bases between the germline ends. Germline-derived CDR1 and CDR2 are LGHNA and YSLEER. The CDR3 covers 15 residues. This clone has more than one count but fewer than ten. The target antigen is unknown. Every donor had blood drawn once into heparin, around 100 mL on average. CD45RO/CCR7/CD25/CD127/CD95/CD27 staining was used to isolate CD4+ naive, central memory, regulatory and stem cell-like memory cells by sorting. Purity of each sorted population was above 95%.

Sequences were obtained from central memory CD4+ T cells from blood. The sequence came from a man aged 30 to 45 with type 1 diabetes. The chain couples TRBV4-3 to TRBJ2-1; a possible D gene is TRBD1 (6 bases). The CDR3 sequence is CASSPRGGRGDEQFF. As DNA, the CDR3 is TGCGCCAGCAGCCCCCGAGGTGGCAGGGGCGATGAGCAGTTCTTC.